This T cell receptor (beta chain) derives from a study of human T cells and chemical hapten exposure. On the study more broadly: Weekly diphenylcyclopropenone doses were given to patients' scalps across the approximately 26-week study. Small discrepancies in pooled library volume mainly accounted for the varying TCR yields per sample.

The sample holds many counts of this clonotype. Its cognate antigen is unknown. General observations from the study: Among expanded TCRs, significantly more large CDR3 similarity clusters formed than among controls.

CDR1 is DFQATT and CDR2 is SNEGSKA in the germline V gene (reference sequence). Trimming took off 3 bases at V and 5 bases at J, with 19 bases between the two ends. CDR3 length: 15 residues. Time point: patch test 2, 6 weeks after DPC sensitization. Treatment defined: therapeutic diphenylcyclopropenone sensitization with weekly scalp DPC. RNA extraction used unfractionated whole blood as the source of total RNA. From the RACE reads, TCRdb called clonotypes with MiXCR, one entry per CDR3 protein. The data hold some 350,000 distinct CDR3 sequences, with about 6% observed a single time. The TCR was taken from a woman aged 18-30 years with alopecia areata. Some clones in this sample may be carry-over from other donors' samples. The chain links TRBV20-1 to TRBJ1-2, with D uncertain. Sequenced here: whole blood, sampled in connection with sensitization to the hapten diphenylcyclopropenone (DPC). CDR3 amino acids: CSARLVSPDKYGYTF. The CDR3 DNA follows: TGCAGTGCTAGGTTGGTGAGCCCCGACAAATATGGCTACACCTTC.